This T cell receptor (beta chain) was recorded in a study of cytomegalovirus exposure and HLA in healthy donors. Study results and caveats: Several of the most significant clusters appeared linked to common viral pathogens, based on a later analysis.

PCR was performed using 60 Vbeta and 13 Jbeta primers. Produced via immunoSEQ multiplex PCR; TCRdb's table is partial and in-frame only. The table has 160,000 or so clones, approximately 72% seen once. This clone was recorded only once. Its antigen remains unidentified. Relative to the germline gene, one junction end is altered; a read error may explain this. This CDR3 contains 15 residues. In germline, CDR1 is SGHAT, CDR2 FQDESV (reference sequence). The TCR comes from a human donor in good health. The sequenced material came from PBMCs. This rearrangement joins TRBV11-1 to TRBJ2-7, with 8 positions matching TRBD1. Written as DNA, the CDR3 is TGTGCCAGCAGCTTATCTGGACAGGGACCCTACGAGCAGTACTTT. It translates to CASSLSGQGPYEQYF.